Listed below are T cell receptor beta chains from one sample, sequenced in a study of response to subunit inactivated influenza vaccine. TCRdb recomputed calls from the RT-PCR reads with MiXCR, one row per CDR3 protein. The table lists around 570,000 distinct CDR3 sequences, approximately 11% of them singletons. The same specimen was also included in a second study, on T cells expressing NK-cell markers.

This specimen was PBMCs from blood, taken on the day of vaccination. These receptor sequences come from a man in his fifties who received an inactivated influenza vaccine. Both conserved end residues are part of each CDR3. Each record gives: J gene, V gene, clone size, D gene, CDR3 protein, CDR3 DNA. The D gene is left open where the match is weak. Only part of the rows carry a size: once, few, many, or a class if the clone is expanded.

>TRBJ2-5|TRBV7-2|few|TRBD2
CASSPIGSGGLQETQYF
TGTGCCAGCAGCCCCATCGGAAGCGGGGGCCTCCAAGAGACCCAGTACTTC
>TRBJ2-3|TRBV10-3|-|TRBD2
CATAGAQLRGTDTQYF
TGTGCCACAGCGGGAGCTCAACTTCGGGGGACAGATACGCAGTATTTT
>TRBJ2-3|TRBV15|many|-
CATSRVPLGTQYF
TGTGCCACCAGCAGAGTTCCGTTGGGTACGCAGTATTTT
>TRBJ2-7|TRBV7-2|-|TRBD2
CASRRTSGGSYEQYF
TGTGCCAGCAGACGGACTAGCGGGGGCTCCTACGAGCAGTACTTC
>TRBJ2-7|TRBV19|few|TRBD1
CASRRGTGSYEQYF
TGTGCCAGTAGACGCGGGACAGGGTCCTACGAGCAGTACTTC
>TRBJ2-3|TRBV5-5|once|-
CASSPLRVGIDTQYF
TGTGCCAGCAGCCCCCTCCGAGTGGGGATAGATACGCAGTATTTT
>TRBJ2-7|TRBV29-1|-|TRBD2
CSVEKRLAGSYEQYF
TGCAGCGTTGAAAAGCGATTAGCGGGATCCTACGAGCAGTACTTC
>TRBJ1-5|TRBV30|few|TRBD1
CAWTGQNSNQPQHF
TGTGCCTGGACGGGACAGAATAGCAATCAGCCCCAGCATTTT
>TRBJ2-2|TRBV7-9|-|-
CASSLGGYSTGELFF
TGTGCCAGCAGCTTAGGGGGATATAGCACCGGGGAGCTGTTTTTT
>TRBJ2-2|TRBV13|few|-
CASSLTGLENTGELFF
TGTGCCAGCAGCCTAACAGGCCTTGAGAACACCGGGGAGCTGTTTTTT
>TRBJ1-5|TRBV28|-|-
CASSLVFESGPQHF
TGTGCCAGCAGTTTGGTGTTCGAATCAGGGCCCCAGCATTTT
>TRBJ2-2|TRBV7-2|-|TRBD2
CASSRGGTSTGELFF
TGTGCCAGCAGCCGCGGGGGAACGAGCACCGGGGAGCTGTTTTTT
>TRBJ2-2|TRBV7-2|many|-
CASSLTNTGELFF
TGCGCCAGCAGCTTGACCAACACCGGGGAGCTGTTTTTT
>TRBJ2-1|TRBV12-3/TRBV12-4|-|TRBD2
CASSPGTSVRDEQFF
TGTGCCAGCAGTCCCGGGACTAGCGTTCGAGATGAGCAGTTCTTC
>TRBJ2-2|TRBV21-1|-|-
CASSRFSRTNEPTGELFF
TGTGCCAGCAGCCGTTTTTCCAGGACAAACGAACCTACCGGGGAGCTGTTTTTT
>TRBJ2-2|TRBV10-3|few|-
CAIWGGETTGELFF
TGTGCCATCTGGGGTGGCGAAACCACCGGGGAGCTGTTTTTT
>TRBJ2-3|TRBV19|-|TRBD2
CASSIGLAGRGDTQYF
TGTGCCAGTAGTATAGGACTAGCGGGAAGGGGAGATACGCAGTATTTT
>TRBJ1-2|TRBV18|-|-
CASSPPKGDTGGYTF
TGTGCCAGCTCACCCCCGAAGGGGGATACTGGTGGCTACACCTTC
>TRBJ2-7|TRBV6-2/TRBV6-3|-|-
CASSYSTGRSAKQYF
TGTGCCAGCAGTTACAGCACAGGAAGGTCCGCGAAGCAGTACTTC
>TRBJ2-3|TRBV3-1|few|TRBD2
CASSPGTISTDTQYF
TGTGCCAGCAGCCCGGGGACTATTAGCACAGATACGCAGTATTTT
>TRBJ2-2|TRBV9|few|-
CASSEELTGNTGELFF
TGTGCCAGCAGCGAGGAACTGACGGGTAACACCGGGGAGCTGTTTTTT
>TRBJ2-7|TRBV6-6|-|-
CASAHSYEQYF
TGTGCCAGCGCCCACTCTTACGAGCAGTACTTC
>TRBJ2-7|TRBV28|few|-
CASSFIDSYEQYF
TGTGCCAGCAGTTTTATCGACTCCTACGAGCAGTACTTC
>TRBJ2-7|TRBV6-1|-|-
CASSEVSWEQYF
TGTGCCAGCAGTGAAGTGTCGTGGGAGCAGTACTTC
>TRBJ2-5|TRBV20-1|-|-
CSARGRKRGTQYF
TGCAGTGCTAGGGGTCGCAAGAGGGGGACCCAGTACTTC
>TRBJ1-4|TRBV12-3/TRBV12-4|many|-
CASSPGEKLFF
TGTGCCAGCAGCCCCGGGGAAAAACTGTTTTTT
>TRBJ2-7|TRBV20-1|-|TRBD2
CSARGAGGLYEQYF
TGCAGTGCTAGGGGGGCGGGAGGTCTCTACGAGCAGTACTTC
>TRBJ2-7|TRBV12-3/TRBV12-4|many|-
CASSLRHNYEQYF
TGTGCCAGCAGTTTAAGGCACAACTACGAGCAGTACTTC
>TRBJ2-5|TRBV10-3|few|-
CAISDLFGETQYF
TGTGCCATCAGTGATCTCTTCGGGGAGACCCAGTACTTC
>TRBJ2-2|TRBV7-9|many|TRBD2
CASSLKGLAENTGELFF
TGTGCCAGCAGCTTAAAAGGACTAGCGGAGAACACCGGGGAGCTGTTTTTT
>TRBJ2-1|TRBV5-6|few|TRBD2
CASSLGLAEGKQFF
TGTGCCAGCAGCTTGGGACTAGCGGAGGGGAAGCAGTTCTTC
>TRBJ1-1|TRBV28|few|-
CASRRDGNTEAFF
TGTGCCAGCAGGCGTGACGGCAACACTGAAGCTTTCTTT
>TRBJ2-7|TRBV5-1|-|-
CASSMPRGADYTYEQYF
TGCGCCAGCAGCATGCCGAGAGGGGCGGACTATACTTACGAGCAGTACTTC
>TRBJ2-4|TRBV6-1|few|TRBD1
CASSGTGGLAKNIQYF
TGTGCCAGCAGCGGGACAGGGGGTTTAGCCAAAAACATTCAGTACTTC
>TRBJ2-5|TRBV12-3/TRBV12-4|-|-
CASSLKVVGTQYF
TGTGCCAGCAGTTTAAAGGTGGTTGGGACCCAGTACTTC